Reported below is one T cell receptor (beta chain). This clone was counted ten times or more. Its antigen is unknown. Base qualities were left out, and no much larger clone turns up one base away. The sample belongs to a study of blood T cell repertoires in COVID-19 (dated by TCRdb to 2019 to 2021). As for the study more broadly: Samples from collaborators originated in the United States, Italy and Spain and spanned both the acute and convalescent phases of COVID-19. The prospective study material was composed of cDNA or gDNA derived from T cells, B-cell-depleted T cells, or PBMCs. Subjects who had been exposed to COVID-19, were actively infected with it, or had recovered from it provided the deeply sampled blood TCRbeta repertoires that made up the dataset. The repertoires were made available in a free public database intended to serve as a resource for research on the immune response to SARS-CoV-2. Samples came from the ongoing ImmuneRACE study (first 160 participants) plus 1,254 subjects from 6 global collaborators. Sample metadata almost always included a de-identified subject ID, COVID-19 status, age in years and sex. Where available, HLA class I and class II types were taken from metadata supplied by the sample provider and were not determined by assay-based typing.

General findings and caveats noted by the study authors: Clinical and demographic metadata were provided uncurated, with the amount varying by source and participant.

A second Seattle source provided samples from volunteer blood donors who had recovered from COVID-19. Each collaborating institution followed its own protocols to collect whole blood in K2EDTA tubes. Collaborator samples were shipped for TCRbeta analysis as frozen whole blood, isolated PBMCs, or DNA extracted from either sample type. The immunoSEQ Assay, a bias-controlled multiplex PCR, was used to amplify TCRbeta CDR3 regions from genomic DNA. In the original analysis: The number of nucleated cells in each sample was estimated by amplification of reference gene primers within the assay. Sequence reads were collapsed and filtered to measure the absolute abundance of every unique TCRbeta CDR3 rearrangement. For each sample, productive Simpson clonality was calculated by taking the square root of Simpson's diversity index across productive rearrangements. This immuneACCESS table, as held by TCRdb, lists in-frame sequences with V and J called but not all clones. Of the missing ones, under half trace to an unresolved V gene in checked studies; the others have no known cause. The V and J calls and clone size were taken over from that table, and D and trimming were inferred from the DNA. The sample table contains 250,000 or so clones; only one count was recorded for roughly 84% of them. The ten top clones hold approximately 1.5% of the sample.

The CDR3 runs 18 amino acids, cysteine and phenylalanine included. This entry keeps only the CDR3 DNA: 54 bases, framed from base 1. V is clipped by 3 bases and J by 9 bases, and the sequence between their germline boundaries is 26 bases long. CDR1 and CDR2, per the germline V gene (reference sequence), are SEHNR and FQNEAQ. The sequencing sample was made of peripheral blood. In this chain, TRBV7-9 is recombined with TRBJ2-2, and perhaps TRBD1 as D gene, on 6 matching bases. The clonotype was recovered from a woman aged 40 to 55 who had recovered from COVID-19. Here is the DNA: TGTGCCAGCAGCTTCAGCGTCGGGACACCTCTTGAGCACCGGGAGCTGTTTTTT. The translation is CASSFSVGTPLEHRELFF.